One T cell receptor (beta chain) is described in this entry. What it binds is unknown. TCR beta CDR3 region amplification was performed from RNA transcripts. HTBI primers drove first-round RT-PCR of the TCR CDR3. One entry per CDR3 protein, called by TCRdb with MiXCR from the multiplex PCR reads. The sample records a few hundred thousand distinct CDR3 sequences, about 15% being singletons. This specimen belongs to a study of T cells in Graves' hyperthyroidism and ophthalmopathy. Study overall: Any treatment followed the collection of peripheral blood at initial diagnosis.

Reasons for excluding patients were uncontrolled infection, other autoimmune disease, pregnancy or lactation. Between the trimmed V and J ends, which lost 5 bases and 3 bases, there was a span of 11 bases. The CDR3 covers 13 residues. Study-wide results and caveats: In the analysis, a 13 V-J model separated ophthalmopathy from stable hyperthyroidism.

Sequencing was carried out using blood. This rearrangement joins TRBV12-3 or TRBV12-4 to TRBJ2-7; D remains ambiguous. The receptor was isolated from a woman aged 25 to 39 with Graves' hyperthyroidism. CDR3 protein: CASSTIGLYEQYF. CDR3 nucleotide sequence: TGTGCCAGCAGTACAATTGGGCTCTACGAGCAGTACTTC.